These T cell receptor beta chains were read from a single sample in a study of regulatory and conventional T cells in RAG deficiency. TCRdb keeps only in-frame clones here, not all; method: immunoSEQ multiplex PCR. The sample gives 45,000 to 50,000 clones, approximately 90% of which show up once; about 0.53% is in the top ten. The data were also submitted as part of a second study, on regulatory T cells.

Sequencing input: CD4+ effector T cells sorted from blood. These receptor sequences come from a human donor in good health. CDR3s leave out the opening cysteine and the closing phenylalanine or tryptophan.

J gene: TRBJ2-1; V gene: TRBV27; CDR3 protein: ASSFSGTGWMVSHNEQF
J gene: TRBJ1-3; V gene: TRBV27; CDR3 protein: ASSPRQSRNTIY
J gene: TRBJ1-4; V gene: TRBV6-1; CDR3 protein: ASSAGTGLVEKLF
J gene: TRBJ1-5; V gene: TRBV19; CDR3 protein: ASSRQGALGNQPQH
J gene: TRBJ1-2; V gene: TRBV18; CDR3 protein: ASSPPTGTGDGYT
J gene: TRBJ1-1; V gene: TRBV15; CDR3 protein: ATSRGGIGEDTEAF
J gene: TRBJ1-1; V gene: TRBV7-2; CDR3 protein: ASSAHLHGTGMNTEAF
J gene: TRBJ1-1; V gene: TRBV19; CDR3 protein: ASSSSAALKNTEAF
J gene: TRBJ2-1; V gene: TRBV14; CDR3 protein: ASSQVSEQF
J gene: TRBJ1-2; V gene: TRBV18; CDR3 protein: ASSLQDNYGYT
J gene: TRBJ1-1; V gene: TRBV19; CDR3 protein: ASSEEPVRVAF
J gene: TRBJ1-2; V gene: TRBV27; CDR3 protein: ASWGQGGYGYT
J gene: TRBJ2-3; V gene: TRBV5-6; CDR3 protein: ASSLPSGNTQY
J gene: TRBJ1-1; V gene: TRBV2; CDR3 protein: ASIRMPLVGDTEAF
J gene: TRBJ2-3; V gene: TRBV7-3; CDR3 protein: ASSYTSGRASSTDTQY
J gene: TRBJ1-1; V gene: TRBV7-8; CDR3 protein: ASSLDSGASTF
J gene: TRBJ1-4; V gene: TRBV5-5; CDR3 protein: ASSSGQGGKLF
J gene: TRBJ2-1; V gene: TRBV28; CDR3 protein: ASSFGGSTYNEQF
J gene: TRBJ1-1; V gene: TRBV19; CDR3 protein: ASGTQVMNTEAF
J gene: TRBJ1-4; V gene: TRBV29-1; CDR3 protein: SVGGRLNEKLF
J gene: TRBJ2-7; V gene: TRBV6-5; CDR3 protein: ASRVAGRPYEQY
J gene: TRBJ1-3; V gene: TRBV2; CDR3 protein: ASSIGQGASGNTIY
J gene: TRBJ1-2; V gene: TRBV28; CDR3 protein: ASSLSGQGNYGYT
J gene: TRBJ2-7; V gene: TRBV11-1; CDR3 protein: ASSPGARSYEQY
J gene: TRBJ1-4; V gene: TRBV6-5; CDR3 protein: ASSYLANEKLF
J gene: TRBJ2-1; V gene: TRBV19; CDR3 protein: ATDEYNEQF
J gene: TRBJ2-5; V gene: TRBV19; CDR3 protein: ASSHPGTKETQY
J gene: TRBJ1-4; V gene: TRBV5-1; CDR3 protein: ASSAKTGHQATNEKLF
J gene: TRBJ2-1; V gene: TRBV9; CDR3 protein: ASSVDWVYEQF
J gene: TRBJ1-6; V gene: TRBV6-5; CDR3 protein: ASSYSEGNSPLH
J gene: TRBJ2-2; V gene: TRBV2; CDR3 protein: ASTSLNTGELF
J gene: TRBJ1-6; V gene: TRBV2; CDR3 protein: ASSWGTTGSYNSPLH
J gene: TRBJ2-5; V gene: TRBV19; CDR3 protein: ASSSLWGLATKETQY
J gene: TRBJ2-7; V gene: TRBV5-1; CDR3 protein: ASSWGQSLYEQY
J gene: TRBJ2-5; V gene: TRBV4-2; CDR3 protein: ASSQDRMETQY